This TCR beta chain was sequenced during a study of T-cell reconstitution after alpha-beta-depleted transplantation in children. Unique molecular identifiers featured in how the TCRbeta library was prepared. MiXCR was run by TCRdb on the PCR reads, yielding one entry per CDR3 protein. The table includes a few hundred thousand distinct CDR3 sequences, over 20% detected once. CDR3 length: 17 residues. Germline V gene data show CDR1 as SGHTA and CDR2 as FQGNSA. The ends lost 2 bases at V and 6 bases at J; junction bases unmatched: 10. The sequenced sample was PBMCs from the stem cell graft donor, obtained from the stem cell graft. The TCR sequence derives from a human donor who donated a stem cell graft to a child with acute myeloid leukemia. V is TRBV7-2 and J is TRBJ2-2; 9 positions match TRBD1. The CDR3 region is CASSLWWDRVLPGELFF. In nucleotides, the CDR3 is TGTGCCAGCAGCTTATGGTGGGACAGGGTGTTGCCCGGGGAGCTGTTTTTT.